This is a list of T cell receptor beta chains from one sample in a study of T cell repertoires in cytomegalovirus infection. Antigens for these TCRs are unknown. MiXCR, applied by TCRdb to the reads, yields one record per CDR3 protein. The sample includes approximately 280,000 distinct CDR3 sequences, 22% seen only once; the top ten take approximately 19%. The sample was cultured PBMCs, taken from culture after CMV antigen stimulation. The source is a human donor in good health (CMV status not recorded). Some clones in this sample may be carry-over from other donors' samples. The CDR3 runs from the conserved cysteine through the conserved F or W. D genes are given only for firm matches. Part of the rows lack a size; the others show once, few, many or a class for expanded clones.

j_call v_call clone_size d_call cdr3_aa cdr3_nt
TRBJ2-6 TRBV24-1 NA NA CATSDLKQGISGANVLTF TGTGCCACCAGTGATCTAAAACAGGGCATCTCTGGGGCCAACGTCCTGACTTTC
TRBJ1-1 TRBV4-3 few NA CASSQDGLRDTEAFF TGCGCCAGCAGCCAAGATGGTCTAAGGGACACTGAAGCTTTCTTT
TRBJ2-5 TRBV7-2 many NA CASSQQGGQETQYF TGTGCCAGCAGCCAGCAGGGGGGCCAAGAGACCCAGTACTTC
TRBJ1-4 TRBV27 NA TRBD1 CASSSGQGGDEKLFF TGTGCCAGCAGTTCCGGACAGGGCGGTGATGAAAAACTGTTTTTT
TRBJ2-3 TRBV29-1 few NA CSVVGGTDTQYF TGCAGCGTTGTGGGCGGCACAGATACGCAGTATTTT
TRBJ2-1 TRBV7-8 many NA CASSFPNSGSSSYNEQFF TGTGCCAGCAGCTTTCCGAATAGCGGCTCGTCCTCCTACAATGAGCAGTTCTTC
TRBJ1-2 TRBV4-2 many TRBD1 CASSQVAGGDYGYTF TGTGCCAGCAGCCAAGTCGCAGGGGGCGACTATGGCTACACCTTC
TRBJ1-6 TRBV28 NA NA CASSQRPNSPLHF TGTGCCAGCAGTCAACGACCGAATTCACCCCTCCACTTT
TRBJ2-1 TRBV30 NA NA CAWSLFFEGSEQFF TGTGCCTGGAGCCTATTTTTTGAAGGATCTGAGCAGTTCTTC
TRBJ1-6 TRBV7-2 few NA CASSLRRAPLHF TGTGCCAGCAGCCTACGGCGGGCACCCCTCCACTTT
TRBJ2-2 TRBV6-2/TRBV6-3 NA NA CASRGHGTGELFF TGTGCCAGCAGGGGACACGGGACCGGGGAGCTGTTTTTT
TRBJ2-4 TRBV29-1 NA NA CSVTEGTSTDIQYF TGCAGCGTTACAGAAGGGACAAGCACGGACATTCAGTACTTC
TRBJ2-3 TRBV11-2 NA NA CASSLLLLTSVSDTQYF TGTGCCAGCAGCTTACTATTGTTGACTTCGGTGTCGGATACGCAGTATTTT